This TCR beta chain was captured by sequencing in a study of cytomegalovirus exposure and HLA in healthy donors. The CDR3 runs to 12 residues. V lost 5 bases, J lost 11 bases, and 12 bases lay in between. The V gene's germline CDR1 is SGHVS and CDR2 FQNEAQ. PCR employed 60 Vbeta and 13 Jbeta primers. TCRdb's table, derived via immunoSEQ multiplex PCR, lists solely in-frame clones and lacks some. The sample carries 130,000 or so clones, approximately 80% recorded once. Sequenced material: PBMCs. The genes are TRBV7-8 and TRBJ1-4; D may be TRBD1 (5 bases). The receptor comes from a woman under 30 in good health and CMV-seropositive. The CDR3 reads CASSVHGGKLFF. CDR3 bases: TGTGCCAGCAGCGTCCACGGGGGGAAACTGTTTTTT. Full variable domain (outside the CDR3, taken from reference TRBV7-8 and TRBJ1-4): GAGVSQSPRYKVAKRGQDVALRCDPISGHVSLFWYQQALGQGPEFLTYFQNEAQLDKSGLPSDRFFAERPEGSVSTLKIQRTQQEDSAVYLCASSVHGGKLFFGSGTQLSVL.